This T cell receptor (beta chain) originates from a study of T cells expressing NK-cell markers. Study in general: From sorted CD3+CD56+NKG2C+, CD3+CD56+NKG2C- and CD3+CD56-NKG2C+ T cells came the TCR beta repertoires. Study-level findings and limits: These clonotypes additionally ranked first within the CD3+CD56-NKG2C+ fraction of a few donors. CD8+ T cells in over 5 donors included dominant NKG2C+ clonotypes at about 1.0-7.0%.

CDR3 length: 15 residues. CDR1 is MNHEY and CDR2 is SMNVEV in the germline V gene (reference sequence). 5'RACE template switching built TCR beta cDNA with unique molecular identifiers. TCRdb reprocessed the 5' RACE reads, with one entry per CDR3 protein and no DNA. Here the sample table reports 400,000 to 550,000 distinct CDR3 sequences. As to this clonotype: Its cognate antigen is unknown.

Material: blood T cells: a sorted CD56 or NKG2C T cell subset, CD4+ or CD8+ T cells, or bulk PBMC T cells (not recorded which). The sequence was obtained from a woman aged 18 to 75 in good health. This chain connects TRBV27 to TRBJ1-2; the TCRdb call, TRBD1, lacks DNA for checking. CDR3 loop: CASGTARDPRYGYTF.